This entry lists 32 T cell receptor beta chains sequenced from one sample in a study of T-cell reconstitution after alpha-beta-depleted transplantation in children. Preparing the TCRbeta library involved the use of unique molecular identifiers. TCRdb redid the calling of the PCR reads with MiXCR, one entry per CDR3 protein. The table records roughly 300,000 distinct CDR3 sequences, about 9.9% of them present only once. Sample: peripheral blood, taken 180 days after TCRalphabeta/CD19-depleted stem cell transplant. These receptors were collected from a male patient aged 2 to 9 who had a stem cell transplant for chronic granulomatous disease, so the T cells may come from the graft donor.

There are many counts of this clonotype. The rearrangement uses TRBV27 and TRBJ2-2; D is uncertain. This CDR3 spans 13 amino acids. Trimming took 3 bases from V and 2 from J, leaving 4 bases between them. Germline CDR1 and CDR2: MNHEY and SMNVEV (reference sequence). The CDR3 protein is CASSFLNTGELFF. As DNA, the CDR3 is TGTGCCAGCAGTTTTTTAAACACCGGGGAGCTGTTTTTT.

This clonotype was found many times. The chain has TRBV25-1 and TRBJ1-2; D gene unclear. CDR1 and CDR2 (germline): MGHDK, SYGVNS. The CDR3 runs to 13 residues. The germline V and J ends were trimmed by 4 bases and 3 bases, with 9 bases remaining between them. CDR3 bases: TGTGCCAGCAGTGCCGGAGGATACTATGGCTACACCTTC. Its protein is CASSAGGYYGYTF.

The chain's CDR3 is CASSPSLASYNEQFF. The CDR3 DNA reads as TGTGCCAGCTCACCTAGTCTAGCGTCTTACAATGAGCAGTTCTTC. The chain couples TRBV18 to TRBJ2-1; the D gene is possibly TRBD2 (6 bases). The CDR3 totals 15 residues. Between the trimmed V and J ends, which lost 3 bases and 4 bases, there was a span of 13 bases. Germline-derived CDR1 and CDR2 are KGHSH and LQKENI.

This clonotype appeared many times. This chain links TRBV20-1 with TRBJ2-7, with TRBD1 matching over 7 bases. CDR3 length: 12 residues. Losses at the gene ends were 6 bases for V and 5 bases for J; bases not matched to a gene: 7. The germline V gene encodes CDR1 DFQATT and CDR2 SNEGSKA (reference sequence). Here the CDR3 DNA reads TGCAGTGCCCCCGACAGGGCCCACGAGCAGTACTTC. As protein: CSAPDRAHEQYF.

Many counts were recorded for this clonotype. The rearrangement joins TRBV18 to TRBJ2-5, with a possible D match to TRBD1 (6 bases). In germline, CDR1 is KGHSH, CDR2 LQKENI. There are 15 residues in the CDR3. V lost 2 bases, J lost 4 bases, and 14 bases lay in between. The CDR3 spells CASSPWGRGRETQYF. CDR3 DNA sequence: TGTGCCAGCTCACCATGGGGCAGGGGAAGAGAGACCCAGTACTTC.

This clonotype was observed at least ten times. This chain uses TRBV12-3 or TRBV12-4 with TRBJ2-3; 11 bases align to TRBD2. The CDR3 contains 16 residues. Unmatched junction bases numbered 3, after V lost 3 bases and J lost 1 base. The CDR3, as DNA: TGTGCCAGCAGTTTTATAGCGGGAGGGCGCACAGATACGCAGTATTTT. This translates into CASSFIAGGRTDTQYF.

The table lists this clonotype with many counts. The V and J genes are TRBV6-2 or TRBV6-3 and TRBJ2-1, with TRBD1 as a possible D gene (6 bases). The CDR3 contains 11 residues. Trimming cost V 8 bases and J 6 bases, with 8 bases left between them. Germline V gives CDR1 MNHEY, CDR2 SVGEGT. CDR3 in DNA: TGTGCCAGCGGACAGTCCAATGAGCAGTTCTTC. This codes for CASGQSNEQFF.

This clonotype was found many times. The chain has TRBV6-5 and TRBJ1-1, with D perhaps matching TRBD1 (5 bases). V lost 2 bases and J lost 0, with 7 bases in between. The CDR3 is made up of 14 amino acids. Germline lookup yields CDR1 MNHEY and CDR2 SVGAGI. This CDR3 reads CASSYRQLNTEAFF. CDR3 DNA sequence: TGTGCCAGCAGTTACCGACAGTTGAACACTGAAGCTTTCTTT.

The chain links TRBV11-2 to TRBJ2-1; D unclear. The CDR3 has 15 residues. V was trimmed by 6 bases and J by 4 bases, leaving 16 bases between them. Per the germline V gene, CDR1 is SGHAT and CDR2 is FQNNGV. The CDR3: CASRHRVQQYNEQFF. As DNA, the CDR3 is TGTGCCAGCAGGCACAGAGTACAACAGTACAATGAGCAGTTCTTC. The full variable domain, rest sourced from reference TRBV11-2 and TRBJ2-1, is EAGVAQSPRYKIIEKRQSVAFWCNPISGHATLYWYQQILGQGPKLLIQFQNNGVVDDSQLPKDRFSAERLKGVDSTLKIQPAKLEDSAVYLCASRHRVQQYNEQFFGPGTRLTVL.

This clonotype was seen many times. This CDR3 is CASSLVGAGGYLYNEQFF. The CDR3 coding sequence is TGTGCCAGCAGCTTAGTGGGCGCGGGCGGATATCTCTACAATGAGCAGTTCTTC. This chain links TRBV7-6 with TRBJ2-1, with D maybe TRBD2 (5 bases). The CDR3 extends over 18 amino acids. The V end lost 1 base, the J end lost 3 bases, and 19 bases lay between the germline ends. The germline V gene encodes CDR1 SGHVS and CDR2 FNYEAQ.

This clonotype was found many times. This sequence joins TRBV7-8 and TRBJ1-2, with a possible D match to TRBD1 (5 bases). This CDR3 has 15 residues. The germline gives CDR1 SGHVS, CDR2 FQNEAQ. Trimming left V 4 bases short and J 1 base short, with 13 bases between. The CDR3 loop is CASSSSGENNYGYTF. Written as DNA, the CDR3 is TGTGCCAGCAGCTCCTCGGGGGAGAATAACTATGGCTACACCTTC. The full variable domain, in which reference TRBV7-8 and TRBJ1-2 provide the parts outside the CDR3, is GAGVSQSPRYKVAKRGQDVALRCDPISGHVSLFWYQQALGQGPEFLTYFQNEAQLDKSGLPSDRFFAERPEGSVSTLKIQRTQQEDSAVYLCASSSSGENNYGYTFGSGTRLTVV.

This clonotype was seen ten or more times. This rearrangement joins TRBV29-1 to TRBJ2-2, with 9 bases matching TRBD1. Germline CDR1 SQVTM, CDR2 ANQGSEA. This CDR3 has 13 amino acids. V dropped 4 bases and J dropped 4; count of bases not matched to a gene: 1. CDR3 in amino acids: CSVAGQGTGELFF. DNA for the CDR3: TGCAGCGTTGCGGGACAGGGCACCGGGGAGCTGTTTTTT.

This clonotype was seen at least ten times. A junction end diverges from the germline sequence, so it may reflect a read error. The chain is built from TRBV7-7 and TRBJ2-2, with 7 bases that match TRBD1. The CDR3 sequence is 14 residues long. CDR1 is SSHAT, CDR2 FNYEAQ, per germline (reference sequence). In nucleotides, the CDR3 is TGTGCTAGCAGCGCGTCAGGGGGATCCGGGGAGCTGTTTTTT. Protein product: CASSASGGSGELFF.

Many counts were recorded for this clonotype. This chain joins TRBV5-6 and TRBJ1-2; a weak D match, TRBD1 (5 bases). In germline, CDR1 is SGHDT, CDR2 YYEEEE. CDR3 length: 15 residues. Trimming shortened V by 4 bases and J by 0 bases, and 13 bases separated the two germline ends. The CDR3 coding sequence is TGTGCCAGCAGCCCGGGACTGAGAACTAACTATGGCTACACCTTC. This sequence encodes CASSPGLRTNYGYTF.

This clonotype showed up many times. The chain recombines TRBV20-1 with TRBJ2-5; 8 bases line up with TRBD1. The V and J ends lost 4 bases and 4 bases, in that order; junction bases with no gene match: 8. The germline V gene encodes CDR1 DFQATT and CDR2 SNEGSKA (reference sequence). The CDR3 is 14 amino acids. CDR3 amino acids: CSAKDRGQGETQYF. The CDR3 DNA follows: TGCAGTGCTAAAGACAGGGGCCAGGGAGAGACCCAGTACTTC.

The sample holds many counts of this clonotype. This chain uses TRBV11-1 with TRBJ2-7; 9 bases map to TRBD2. This CDR3 is built from 19 residues. Germline V gene data show CDR1 as SGHAT and CDR2 as FQDESV (reference sequence). V dropped 2 bases and J dropped 0; count of bases not matched to a gene: 14. The CDR3 here is CASSLLRGSGGSFSYEQYF. The CDR3 nucleotides are TGTGCCAGCAGCTTACTTCGGGGCAGCGGGGGGTCTTTCTCCTACGAGCAGTACTTC.

The chain couples TRBV23-1 to TRBJ2-4; 7 bases fit TRBD2. TRBV23-1 is an ORF; its function is uncertain. Losses at the gene ends were 0 bases for V and 1 base for J; bases not matched to a gene: 6. The CDR3 extends over 17 amino acids. Here the CDR3 DNA reads TGCGCCAGCAGTCAATCGGGGGAGGGTTTCGCCAAAAACATTCAGTACTTC. Its translation: CASSQSGEGFAKNIQYF.

Ten or more counts support this clonotype. The gene calls are TRBV5-5 and TRBJ2-1; 10 bases align to TRBD2. CDR3 length: 16 residues. Germline V CDR1 and CDR2: SGHKS, YYEKEE (reference sequence). J was trimmed by 6 bases and V by 4 bases; bases with no gene match: 10. This chain's CDR3 is CASSRQGAGGRNEQFF. CDR3 bases: TGTGCCAGCAGCCGCCAGGGAGCGGGGGGGCGCAATGAGCAGTTCTTC.

This clonotype was picked up many times. The chain links TRBV12-3 or TRBV12-4 to TRBJ1-4; TRBD1 agrees at 7 bases. V lost 3 bases and J lost 9; bases outside the gene matches: 13. This CDR3 is built from 16 residues. CDR3 DNA sequence: TGTGCCAGCAGTTTTGTGGTCGGCAGGGGGGTACAAAAACTGTTTTTT. It codes for CASSFVVGRGVQKLFF.

This clonotype was picked up many times. The chain links TRBV5-5 to TRBJ2-5; weak D call: TRBD1 (6 bases). Germline values: CDR1 SGHKS, CDR2 YYEKEE (reference sequence). This CDR3 has 17 amino acids. Trimming shortened V by 7 bases and J by 7 bases, and 29 bases separated the two germline ends. In DNA, the CDR3 is TGTGCCAGCCAACGAGACCCAGGGGTGGGGTTGGGTCGGACCCAGTACTTC. It is translated as CASQRDPGVGLGRTQYF.

This clonotype was found a few times. The chain is built from TRBV3-1 and TRBJ2-1; 8 bases map to TRBD2. CDR3 length: 15 residues. V shed 7 bases, J shed 2 bases, and the junction held 7 bases outside the gene matches. Germline CDR1 LGHDT, CDR2 YNNKEL (reference sequence). The CDR3, as DNA: TGTGCCAGCACCCCACCGGGACTAGCCTACAATGAGCAGTTCTTC. This translates into CASTPPGLAYNEQFF.

Ten or more counts support this clonotype. The chain couples TRBV27 to TRBJ2-4; D unclear. In germline, CDR1 is MNHEY, CDR2 SMNVEV (reference sequence). There are 15 residues in the CDR3. V lost 3 bases to trimming and J lost 0 bases, with 9 bases between them. This chain's CDR3 is CASSFLPLAKNIQYF. CDR3 nucleotide sequence: TGTGCCAGCAGTTTCCTCCCACTAGCCAAAAACATTCAGTACTTC.

This clonotype was seen repeatedly, ten times or more. V gene TRBV5-1 combines with J gene TRBJ1-2; D remains unclear. Germline V gene data show CDR1 as SGHRS and CDR2 as YFSETQ. Trimming pared 4 bases from V and 3 bases from J, leaving 16 bases between. The CDR3 has 15 amino acids. Written as DNA, the CDR3 is TGCGCCAGCAGCGGAGGGTCCTACTTTTACTATGGCTACACCTTC. It codes for CASSGGSYFYYGYTF.

This clonotype occurred many times. J is TRBJ2-3 and V is TRBV4-3; TRBD1 aligns across 7 bases. The CDR3 has 15 residues. V lost 4 bases, J lost 2 bases, and 6 bases stayed unmatched. Germline V gene sequence: CDR1 LGHNA, CDR2 YSLEER. The DNA for the CDR3 is TGCGCCAGCAGCCTCGGGACAGACTTCACAGATACGCAGTATTTT. It yields the protein CASSLGTDFTDTQYF.

This clonotype was counted ten times or more. This chain connects TRBV11-2 to TRBJ2-3; 7 nucleotides agree with TRBD1. The trim removed 6 bases at V and 1 base at J, leaving 10 bases unmatched. CDR1 and CDR2 (germline): SGHAT, FQNNGV. This CDR3 is 16 amino acids long. The CDR3 sequence: CASSFPGQLGTDTQYF. In DNA, the CDR3 is TGTGCCAGCAGTTTCCCGGGACAGTTGGGCACAGATACGCAGTATTTT. The full variable domain, rest sourced from reference TRBV11-2 and TRBJ2-3, is EAGVAQSPRYKIIEKRQSVAFWCNPISGHATLYWYQQILGQGPKLLIQFQNNGVVDDSQLPKDRFSAERLKGVDSTLKIQPAKLEDSAVYLCASSFPGQLGTDTQYFGPGTRLTVL.

This clonotype was seen at least ten times. A read error may produce the germline difference seen at one junction end. The chain combines TRBV7-8 with TRBJ1-4; D unresolved. The CDR3 sequence is 14 residues long. The germline V gene encodes CDR1 SGHVS and CDR2 FQNEAQ. The CDR3 spells CASSLAGRHEKLFF. The CDR3 coding sequence is TGTGCCAGCAGCCTAGCGGGGAGACATGAAAAACTGTTTTTT.

This clonotype came up many times. The chain is built from TRBV7-9 and TRBJ2-1; a weak D match, TRBD2 (6 bases). The CDR3 is made up of 12 amino acids. Germline loops: CDR1 SEHNR, CDR2 FQNEAQ (reference sequence). V was clipped by 0 bases and J by 11 bases, with 8 bases between them. The CDR3 loop is CASSLARDQQFF. The CDR3 region has the DNA TGTGCCAGCAGCTTAGCGCGGGATCAGCAGTTCTTC.

There are many counts of this clonotype. This rearrangement joins TRBV7-9 to TRBJ2-1; a weak D match, TRBD2 (6 bases). CDR1 SEHNR and CDR2 FQNEAQ come from the germline V gene (reference sequence). The CDR3 loop spans 14 amino acids. V shed 6 bases and J shed 4 bases, with 13 bases lying between them. CDR3 in DNA: TGTGCCAGCAGATCGGGGCGGGGTTACAATGAGCAGTTCTTC. Translated: CASRSGRGYNEQFF.

The sample holds many counts of this clonotype. The chain is built from TRBV30 and TRBJ2-1; no reliable D call. The germline CDR1 and CDR2 sequences are GTSNPN and SVGIG (reference sequence). V dropped 1 base and J dropped 2 bases, with 12 bases sitting between them. CDR3 length equals 15 residues. The CDR3 DNA reads as TGTGCCTGGAGTGGCCAGGAGAAGACCTACAATGAGCAGTTCTTC. Amino acid sequence: CAWSGQEKTYNEQFF.

At least ten counts were recorded for this clonotype. This rearrangement joins TRBV6-2 or TRBV6-3 to TRBJ1-1; D gene uncertain. The CDR3 runs to 18 residues. The V and J ends lost 2 bases and 3 bases respectively, with 22 bases between them. Germline V gives CDR1 MNHEY, CDR2 SVGEGT. As DNA, the CDR3 is TGTGCCAGCAGTTACAGGATAATAATGATCGGGTGGTACACTGAAGCTTTCTTT. Protein: CASSYRIIMIGWYTEAFF.

The rearrangement joins TRBV4-3 to TRBJ2-1, with 12 positions matching TRBD2. CDR3 size: 18 residues. Germline-derived CDR1 and CDR2 are LGHNA and YSLEER. Trimming at V came to 0 bases and at J to 5 bases, leaving 8 bases not matched to a gene. CDR3: CASSQERRLAGVNNEQFF. CDR3 sequence (DNA): TGCGCCAGCAGCCAAGAAAGGAGACTAGCGGGAGTCAACAATGAGCAGTTCTTC.

This clonotype was recorded at least ten times. This chain connects TRBV30 to TRBJ1-2; possible D gene TRBD1, 5 bases. The CDR3 length is 14 residues. Germline V gene sequence: CDR1 GTSNPN, CDR2 SVGIG (reference sequence). Trimming shortened V by 2 bases and J by 4 bases, and 14 bases separated the two germline ends. The CDR3 region is CAWSPGTLLYGYTF. CDR3 in DNA: TGTGCCTGGAGTCCCGGGACCCTTCTCTATGGCTACACCTTC.